Described below is a single TCR beta chain sequence and its context. What it recognizes is unknown. The data are from a study of CD8 T cells in Susac syndrome. Random hexamers served to reverse transcribe roughly 0.45 to 1 ug RNA. An immunoSEQ multiplex PCR generated amplified TCR beta CDR3 products spanning 54 Vbeta and 13 Jbeta. A single record per CDR3 protein comes from TCRdb applying MiXCR to the immunoSEQ multiplex PCR reads. Of about 71,000 distinct CDR3 sequences listed, 93% are singletons. CD8+ and CD4+ T cells from blood underwent TCR beta sequencing. Study findings and constraints: Clonal expansion was absent from the CD4+ T cell repertoires in Susac syndrome.

Germline lookup yields CDR1 MDHEN and CDR2 SYDVKM. This CDR3 comprises 12 residues. Sequenced input: CD4+ T cells from PBMCs. This TCR was sampled from a human donor with Susac syndrome. J is TRBJ2-3 and V is TRBV28; the D call may be TRBD1 or TRBD2 (5 bases each). CDR3 in amino acids: CVSGHSTDTQYF. Written as DNA, the CDR3 is TGTGTCTCGGGGCATAGCACAGATACGCAGTATTTT.